This TCR beta chain comes out of a study of technical replicates of blood from several donors. Here immunoSEQ multiplex PCR was the method, and the copy in TCRdb shows in-frame clones only, minus some. The sample includes 65,000 to 90,000 clones, 91% of them seen just once. There are 16 residues in the CDR3. V was pared by 4 bases and J by 3 bases, with 8 bases of the junction left unmatched. CDR1 SGHNT and CDR2 YYREEE come from the germline V gene (reference sequence). The sequencing input was T cells isolated from PBMCs. The receptor comes from a human donor in good health. The J gene is TRBJ2-1, the V gene TRBV5-4; 9 bases agree with TRBD1. The CDR3 protein is CASSVTGQGFYNEQFF. The CDR3 DNA is TGTGCCAGCAGCGTAACGGGACAGGGTTTCTACAATGAGCAGTTCTTC.